This T cell receptor beta chain appears in the sequencing data of a study of blood T cell repertoires in COVID-19. Study summary: The United States, Italy and Spain provided the acute and convalescent COVID-19 samples.

Using immunoSEQ multiplex PCR, the repertoire was profiled, and TCRdb retains in-frame clones only, with some absent. Here the sample spans fewer than 250,000 clones, around 81% being singletons. The germline V gene encodes CDR1 SGHTS and CDR2 YDEGEE. This CDR3 spans 16 amino acids. Trimming took off 5 bases at V and 4 bases at J, with 21 bases between the two ends. The chain has TRBV5-8 and TRBJ1-2, with D uncertain. Sequenced: PBMCs or T cells enriched from blood (not recorded which). The origin of this receptor is a woman in her forties or fifties with acute COVID-19. CDR3 DNA sequence: TGTGCCAGCAGTTCAATCAGGACGGGAGGTTCCTATGGCTACACCTTC. Protein product: CASSSIRTGGSYGYTF.